This is a list of T cell receptor beta chains from one sample in a study of OX40 agonist ivuxolimab in advanced cancers. This table comes from immunoSEQ multiplex PCR, and its TCRdb copy is limited to in-frame clones, with some not included. The table records 65,000 to 95,000 clones, approximately 91% of them present only once. This sample comprised CD4+ or CD8+ T cells sorted from blood, obtained in a trial of the OX40 agonist ivuxolimab. The receptors here all came from an adult with an advanced solid tumor such as melanoma, head and neck, liver or kidney cancer. CDR3s include the opening cysteine and the closing phenylalanine or tryptophan.

j_call,v_call,cdr3_aa
TRBJ2-4,TRBV30,CAWSGSSYIQYF
TRBJ1-4,TRBV29-1,CSVETLGPKLGEKLFF
TRBJ2-5,TRBV10-3,CAISESASEETQYF
TRBJ2-3,TRBV29-1,CSVGQGSTDTQYF
TRBJ2-5,TRBV15,CATSRGTSGTQETQYF
TRBJ2-3,TRBV21-1,CASSLTQRESPGGQYF
TRBJ1-4,TRBV15,CATSRPEGSEKLFF
TRBJ1-2,TRBV11-2,CASSLGVGTGEFSNYGYTF
TRBJ2-7,TRBV28,CASSLFEGTATSAQYF
TRBJ2-7,TRBV7-8,CASSLPPMGLAGGYEQYF
TRBJ2-4,TRBV6-6,CASSYRKNIQYF
TRBJ2-5,TRBV4-1,CASSSPERNQETQYF
TRBJ2-7,TRBV30,CAWEQGLEQYF
TRBJ1-1,TRBV5-1,CASSFDRNTEAFF
TRBJ1-2,TRBV7-9,CASSLVGSFYGYTF
TRBJ2-2,TRBV30,CAWRGLAGGPRTGELFF
TRBJ2-2,TRBV9,CASSVFGTNTGELFF
TRBJ2-7,TRBV5-1,CASSLPTSGTPYEQYF
TRBJ2-1,TRBV2,CASSERGTGHYNEQFF
TRBJ2-1,TRBV7-2,CASSPRGLSYNEQFF
TRBJ1-2,TRBV2,CASSEGGLGAGYTF
TRBJ2-6,TRBV6-5,CASRFGVSGANVLTF
TRBJ1-2,TRBV28,CASRPLGGRFAGYTF
TRBJ1-5,TRBV28,CASSYSDRSNQPQHF
TRBJ2-7,TRBV6-6,CASSYSGASYEQYF
TRBJ2-1,TRBV23-1,CASSQSPLAGDLNNEQFF
TRBJ2-7,TRBV21-1,CASSKWGEQYF
TRBJ2-3,TRBV7-9,CASSPRWRYRFTDTQYF
TRBJ1-1,TRBV19,CASSMSISRAFF
TRBJ1-2,TRBV16,CASNDNNYGYTF
TRBJ1-5,TRBV2,CASRAEMGSNQPQHF
TRBJ2-1,TRBV7-3,CASSLTYRDDNEQFF
TRBJ1-4,TRBV18,CASSPGQGGEKLFF
TRBJ1-2,TRBV18,CASSESGQRWNGYTF
TRBJ2-1,TRBV2,CASSEGKRTKIYNEQFF
TRBJ2-1,TRBV7-9,CASGASEYNEQFF
TRBJ2-1,TRBV19,CASSTLVGVHEQFF
TRBJ1-1,TRBV19,CASSIALTVPSTEAFF
TRBJ2-7,TRBV5-1,CASSPEVWTEQYF
TRBJ2-3,TRBV10-2,CASGGLAGTDTQYF
TRBJ2-3,TRBV5-1,CASSLAGGREADTQYF
TRBJ2-7,TRBV18,CASSPTGNYEQYF
TRBJ2-7,TRBV9,CASSVDGYEQYF
TRBJ1-1,TRBV28,CASKLGNTEAFF
TRBJ2-7,TRBV19,CASSILGTSAYEQYF
TRBJ1-1,TRBV2,CASSGQLATEAFF
TRBJ1-5,TRBV6-5,CASSWGGQTNQPQHF
TRBJ2-7,TRBV6-1,CASSNLGLAPNF
TRBJ1-5,TRBV4-1,CASSQHHSQPQHF